The 29 T cell receptor beta chains in this list originate from one sample, sequenced in a study of control samples from healthy donors and cancer patients. TCRdb keeps only in-frame clones here, not all; method: immunoSEQ multiplex PCR. The profile shows around 110,000 clones, 93% of them singletons. The specimen was blood. The receptors stem from a man younger than 40 in good health.

The chain employs TRBV6-5 and TRBJ1-5, with 7 bases matching TRBD1. The CDR3 is 14 residues long. V was clipped by 6 bases and J by 0 bases; unmatched bases: 2. Germline V gene sequence: CDR1 MNHEY, CDR2 SVGAGI. CDR3 DNA sequence: TGTGCCAGCAGGAGGGACAGTAGCAATCAGCCCCAGCATTTT. It translates to CASRRDSSNQPQHF.

V usage is TRBV19 and J usage is TRBJ2-3; D not certain. From germline, CDR1 is LNHDA and CDR2 SQIVND (reference sequence). V dropped 6 bases and J dropped 0 bases, with 1 base sitting between them. The CDR3 totals 11 residues. This CDR3 reads CASRSTDTQYF. The CDR3 nucleotides read TGTGCCAGTAGGAGCACAGATACGCAGTATTTT.

The V and J genes are TRBV5-1 and TRBJ1-1; 7 positions agree with TRBD1. The V gene end was trimmed by 4 bases and the J gene end by 2 bases; junction bases not matched to a gene: 5. CDR1 is SGHRS and CDR2 is YFSETQ in the germline V gene. The CDR3 spans 14 residues. As DNA, the CDR3 is TGCGCCAGCAGCCGACAGGGACTTAACACTGAAGCTTTCTTT. Amino acid sequence: CASSRQGLNTEAFF.

V gene TRBV7-9 combines with J gene TRBJ2-1, with D perhaps TRBD1 or TRBD2 (5 bases each). Trimming left V 3 bases short and J 8 bases short, with 5 bases between. Germline lookup yields CDR1 SEHNR and CDR2 FQNEAQ (reference sequence). CDR3 length: 11 amino acids. Here the CDR3 reads CASSLGDEQFF. The CDR3 coding sequence is TGTGCCAGCAGCTTGGGGGATGAGCAGTTCTTC.

The chain uses TRBV7-8 and TRBJ2-2; D is unclear. Germline values: CDR1 SGHVS, CDR2 FQNEAQ. V lost 1 base, J lost 6 bases, and 6 bases lay in between. This CDR3 spans 13 amino acids. The DNA of the CDR3 is TGTGCCAGCAGCTTAGATGGGCCCGGGGAGCTGTTTTTT. Amino acid sequence: CASSLDGPGELFF.

The V and J genes are TRBV7-9 and TRBJ1-2; TRBD1 aligns across 7 bases. Germline CDR1 is SEHNR and CDR2 is FQNEAQ (reference sequence). This CDR3 has 16 amino acids. J lost 7 bases, V lost 3 bases, and 14 bases had no gene match. The CDR3 DNA is TGTGCCAGCAGCTTTCTAAACCCCGACAGGGAGGCTGGCTACACCTTC. This sequence encodes CASSFLNPDREAGYTF.

The rearrangement uses TRBV5-1 and TRBJ1-2; D is unclear. Germline V gene data show CDR1 as SGHRS and CDR2 as YFSETQ. Deletions cut 1 base from V and 6 bases from J, with 13 bases between. CDR3 size: 14 residues. As DNA, the CDR3 is TGCGCCAGCAGCTTGCGGATCTCACAGCATGGCTACACCTTC. Protein product: CASSLRISQHGYTF.

In its sample, this clone was seen once. The CDR3 DNA reads TGTGCCACCAGCAGAGAAGTCGGGGAGACCCAGTACTTC. As protein: CATSREVGETQYF. J is TRBJ2-5 and V is TRBV15; D unclear. With 0 bases removed from V and 5 bases from J, the gap between germline ends came to 7 bases. The germline CDR1 and CDR2 sequences are LNHNV and YYDKDF (reference sequence). The CDR3 loop spans 13 amino acids.

This sequence joins TRBV30 and TRBJ1-4; TRBD1 is a possible D gene (5 bases). V was shortened by 1 base and J by 4 bases, with 13 bases between the two germline ends. CDR1 is GTSNPN and CDR2 is SVGIG in the germline V gene (reference sequence). CDR3 length: 15 residues. This CDR3 is CAWSGGTNDNEKLFF. CDR3 in DNA: TGTGCCTGGAGTGGCGGGACCAATGATAATGAAAAACTGTTTTTT.

This chain uses TRBV7-9 with TRBJ2-7; TRBD1 might be the D (6 bases). There are 14 residues in the CDR3. Trimming took off 5 bases at V and 0 bases at J, with 11 bases between the two ends. Germline V CDR1 and CDR2: SEHNR, FQNEAQ (reference sequence). CDR3 bases: TGTGCCAGCAGCCCCGACAGGAGCTCCTACGAGCAGTACTTC. Translating gives CASSPDRSSYEQYF.

V and J are TRBV5-1 and TRBJ2-4, with D possibly called TRBD1 or TRBD2 (6 bases each). The CDR3 length is 14 residues. The V end lost 4 bases, the J end lost 3 bases, and 11 bases lay between the germline ends. Germline lookup yields CDR1 SGHRS and CDR2 YFSETQ. Here the CDR3 reads CASSVGGFKNIQYF. The CDR3 nucleotides are TGCGCCAGCAGCGTAGGGGGGTTCAAAAACATTCAGTACTTC.

DNA for the CDR3: TGTGCCAGCAGTGACCGGCTTGCCAGGGGATCCCCGGGAGGCTACACCTTC. Protein: CASSDRLARGSPGGYTF. The V gene is TRBV6-4, the J gene TRBJ1-2; D might be TRBD1 (6 bases). This CDR3 is 17 amino acids long. Germline V gene data show CDR1 as MRHNA and CDR2 as SNTAGT. Trimming removed 2 bases from V and 8 bases from J, with 24 bases in between.

The chain carries TRBV5-4 and TRBJ1-1; a weak D match, TRBD1 (5 bases). The CDR3 has 14 residues. CDR1 is SGHNT and CDR2 is YYREEE in the germline V gene (reference sequence). The V gene lost 6 bases and the J gene lost 0 bases, with 12 bases spanning the gap. The CDR3 spells CASTQPGLNTEAFF. CDR3 sequence (DNA): TGTGCCAGCACCCAGCCAGGGTTGAACACTGAAGCTTTCTTT.

This clone was detected once. The CDR3 protein is CASSPDRGEQYV. In DNA, the CDR3 is TGCGCCAGCAGCCCCGACAGGGGCGAGCAGTACGTC. The chain has TRBV5-1 and TRBJ2-7; 8 bases agree with TRBD1. This CDR3 comprises 12 residues. Germline trimming cut 4 bases from V and 6 bases from J; bases unmatched to any gene: 3. Germline V lookup: CDR1 SGHRS, CDR2 YFSETQ.

The genes are TRBV19 and TRBJ1-5, with D uncertain. V was pared by 3 bases and J by 4 bases, with 22 bases between. The length of the CDR3 is 18 residues. Germline V gives CDR1 LNHDA, CDR2 SQIVND (reference sequence). The CDR3 DNA sequence: TGTGCCAGTAGTATGAGGGTGGTGGGTGACTCTAGAAATCAGCCCCAGCATTTT. Encoded protein: CASSMRVVGDSRNQPQHF. Supplemented by reference TRBV19 and TRBJ1-5, the full variable domain reads DGGITQSPKYLFRKEGQNVTLSCEQNLNHDAMYWYRQDPGQGLRLIYYSQIVNDFQKGDIAEGYSVSREKKESFPLTVTSAQKNPTAFYLCASSMRVVGDSRNQPQHFGDGTRLSIL.

This clone is a singleton in its sample. The CDR3 reads CASSESGTGELFF. The CDR3 DNA is TGCGCCAGCAGTGAGTCGGGAACCGGGGAGCTGTTTTTT. The chain recombines TRBV10-1 with TRBJ2-2; D is ambiguous. The CDR3 loop spans 13 amino acids. Trimming took 0 bases from V and 5 from J, leaving 4 bases between them. Germline V gene lookup returns CDR1 WNHNN and CDR2 SYGVQD (reference sequence).

CDR3 region: CAGGTGNTGELFF. The DNA of the CDR3 is TGTGCCGGGGGGACAGGGAACACCGGGGAGCTGTTTTTT. The genes are TRBV7-9 and TRBJ2-2; TRBD1 matches at 8 bases. The CDR3 length is 13 residues. In germline, CDR1 is SEHNR, CDR2 FQNEAQ (reference sequence). The J segment lost 1 base and the V segment lost 11 bases, leaving 3 bases of the junction unmatched.

V gene TRBV2 combines with J gene TRBJ1-3, with a tentative D call TRBD1 (5 bases). Germline CDR1 SNHLY, CDR2 FYNNEI. This CDR3 is 15 amino acids long. V lost 6 bases and J lost 0, with 12 bases in between. CDR3 nucleotide sequence: TGTGCCAGCAGCAGAGGGGTTCCCTCTGGAAACACCATATATTTT. It specifies CASSRGVPSGNTIYF.

The rearrangement joins TRBV19 to TRBJ1-5, with a tentative D call TRBD1 (6 bases). CDR1 and CDR2 (germline): LNHDA, SQIVND (reference sequence). V was trimmed by 11 bases and J by 5 bases, leaving 13 bases between them. The CDR3 contains 12 residues. CDR3 residues: CAAGAAYQPQHF. DNA for the CDR3: TGTGCCGCGGGGGCAGCATATCAGCCCCAGCATTTT.

This clone was picked up one time. V and J are TRBV7-8 and TRBJ1-1, with D possibly TRBD1 on 5 matching bases. Germline CDR1 reads SGHVS; CDR2 reads FQNEAQ. The CDR3 runs to 14 residues. Trimming removed 2 bases from V and 5 bases from J, with 12 bases in between. CDR3 residues: CASSLSDGGTEAFF. CDR3 coding DNA: TGTGCCAGCAGCTTATCAGACGGGGGGACTGAAGCTTTCTTT.

The chain combines TRBV4-1 with TRBJ2-2, with D possibly matching TRBD1 (5 bases). This CDR3 is 16 amino acids long. CDR1 is MGHRA and CDR2 is YSYEKL in the germline V gene. V was pared by 0 bases and J by 4 bases, with 12 bases between. CDR3 sequence (DNA): TGCGCCAGCAGCCAAGAAATAGGGGTGAGCACCGGGGAGCTGTTTTTT. Its translation: CASSQEIGVSTGELFF.

DNA of the CDR3: TGTGCCAGCAGCTTGGGACCATCGAGCTCTGGAAACACCATATATTTT. Protein: CASSLGPSSSGNTIYF. V gene TRBV5-4 combines with J gene TRBJ1-3; D ambiguous. The germline V gene has CDR1 SGHNT and CDR2 YYREEE (reference sequence). V lost 0 bases, J lost 0 bases, and 10 bases lay in between. The CDR3 loop spans 16 amino acids.

A word on this clone: Sequence at one end of the junction differs from germline and may be a read error. The J gene is TRBJ2-7, the V gene TRBV6-1; D not resolved. The CDR3 length is 13 residues. Germline CDR1 and CDR2: MNHNS and SASEGT. CDR3 DNA sequence: TGTGCCAGCAGGGAAGGCACATCCTACGAGCAGTACTTC. Its protein is CASREGTSYEQYF.

The chain is built from TRBV5-8 and TRBJ1-6; TRBD1 matches at 7 bases. J gave up 6 bases and V 2 bases, and 5 bases lay outside the gene matches. CDR3 size: 15 residues. Germline loops: CDR1 SGHTS, CDR2 YDEGEE. The CDR3 loop reads CASSLGQGGNSPLHF. The DNA for the CDR3 is TGTGCCAGCAGCTTAGGCCAGGGGGGTAATTCACCCCTCCACTTT.

V is TRBV6-4 and J is TRBJ1-1, with TRBD1 as a possible D gene (6 bases). Germline V gene data show CDR1 as MRHNA and CDR2 as SNTAGT. The CDR3 extends over 13 amino acids. Deletions cut 6 bases from V and 4 bases from J, with 12 bases between. For the CDR3, the DNA is TGTGCCAGCAGAAGGGGGGAGGGCACTGAAGCTTTCTTT. Residues: CASRRGEGTEAFF.

This clone was found once. The chain combines TRBV5-4 with TRBJ2-1; weak D call: TRBD2 (7 bases). The V gene's germline CDR1 is SGHNT and CDR2 YYREEE (reference sequence). The CDR3 contains 15 residues. The V end was cut by 0 bases, the J end by 7 bases, with 14 bases between. This CDR3 reads CASSLVGGAANEQFF. CDR3 nucleotide sequence: TGTGCCAGCAGCTTGGTGGGGGGGGCCGCAAATGAGCAGTTCTTC.

CDR3 region: CATRFGNTIYF. The CDR3 region has the DNA TGTGCCACCAGGTTCGGAAACACCATATATTTT. The chain is built from TRBV7-8 and TRBJ1-3; D is unclear. The ends were cut back, 10 bases at V and 4 bases at J, with 8 bases in the middle. This CDR3 has 11 residues. From germline, CDR1 is SGHVS and CDR2 FQNEAQ.

V gene TRBV2 combines with J gene TRBJ1-5; tentative D call: TRBD1 (5 bases). CDR1 and CDR2 from the germline V gene are SNHLY and FYNNEI. The CDR3 contains 13 residues. Trimming pared 5 bases from V and 9 bases from J, leaving 14 bases between. CDR3 sequence: CASSYDRTRPQHF. The CDR3 bases are TGTGCCAGCAGTTACGACAGAACCAGGCCCCAGCATTTT. The variable domain in full, completed from reference TRBV2 and TRBJ1-5, reads EPEVTQTPSHQVTQMGQEVILRCVPISNHLYFYWYRQILGQKVEFLVSFYNNEISEKSEIFDDQFSVERPDGSNFTLKIRSTKLEDSAMYFCASSYDRTRPQHFGDGTRLSIL.

This chain connects TRBV6-5 to TRBJ1-2; a weak D match, TRBD1 (5 bases). The CDR3 is 15 residues long. Germline values: CDR1 MNHEY, CDR2 SVGAGI. Trimming shortened V by 0 bases and J by 4 bases, and 12 bases separated the two germline ends. The CDR3 is CASSYSNGATYGYTF. In DNA form, the CDR3 reads TGTGCCAGCAGTTACTCGAATGGGGCTACCTATGGCTACACCTTC.